The clone carrying this T cell receptor beta chain was picked up one time. The source of the sample is a study of blood T cell repertoires in COVID-19. About the research overall: Material from acute and convalescent COVID-19 was sourced from the United States, Italy and Spain. T cells, B-cell-depleted T cells, or PBMCs supplied cDNA or gDNA.

In the authors' methods: Counts of nucleated cells, estimated from reference gene primer amplification, were obtained. Repertoires were generated with immunoSEQ multiplex PCR, while TCRdb's copy carries only in-frame clones and drops some. The V and J calls and clone size were taken over from that table, and D and trimming were inferred from the DNA. The sample holds about 130,000 clones, around 88% seen once. Germline V gives CDR1 SGHRS, CDR2 YFSETQ. The CDR3 loop spans 15 amino acids. Trimming removed 0 bases from V and 8 bases from J; junction bases left unmatched: 6. The sequence came from a man aged 50 to 59 with acute or convalescent COVID-19. Source material: peripheral blood. The chain employs TRBV5-1 and TRBJ1-4, with TRBD1 matching 8 bases. Here the CDR3 DNA reads TGCGCCAGCAGCTTGGCAGGGGGCGTCGGGGAAAAACTGTTTTTT. Translating it yields CASSLAGGVGEKLFF.